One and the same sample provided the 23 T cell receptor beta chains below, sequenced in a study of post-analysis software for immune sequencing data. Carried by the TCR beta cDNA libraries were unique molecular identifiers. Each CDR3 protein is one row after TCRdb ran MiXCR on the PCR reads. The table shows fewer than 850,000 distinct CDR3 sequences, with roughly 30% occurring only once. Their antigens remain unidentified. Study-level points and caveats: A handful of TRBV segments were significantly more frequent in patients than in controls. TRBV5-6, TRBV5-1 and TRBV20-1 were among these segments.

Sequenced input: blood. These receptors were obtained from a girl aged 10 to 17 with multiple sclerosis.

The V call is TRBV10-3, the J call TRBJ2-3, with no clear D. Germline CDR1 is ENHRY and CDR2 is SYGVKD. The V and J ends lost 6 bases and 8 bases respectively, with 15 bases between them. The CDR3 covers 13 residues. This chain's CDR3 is CAIRNREAGTQYF. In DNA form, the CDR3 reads TGTGCCATCAGGAACAGAGAGGCAGGTACGCAGTATTTT.

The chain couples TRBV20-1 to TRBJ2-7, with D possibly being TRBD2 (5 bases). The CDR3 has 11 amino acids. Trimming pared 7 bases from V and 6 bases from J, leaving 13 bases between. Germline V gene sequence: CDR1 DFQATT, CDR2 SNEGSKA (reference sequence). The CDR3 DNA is TGCAGTGGGACTCCCGGTCTCGAGCAGTACTTC. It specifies CSGTPGLEQYF.

The CDR3 sequence is CSAVKGLLVTGELFF. CDR3 DNA: TGCAGCGCCGTGAAGGGGCTGCTTGTCACCGGGGAGCTGTTTTTT. J is TRBJ2-2 and V is TRBV29-1, with D tentatively TRBD1 (5 bases). CDR1 and CDR2 from the germline V gene are SQVTM and ANQGSEA. The CDR3 consists of 15 residues. The V end was cut by 7 bases, the J end by 4 bases, with 19 bases between.

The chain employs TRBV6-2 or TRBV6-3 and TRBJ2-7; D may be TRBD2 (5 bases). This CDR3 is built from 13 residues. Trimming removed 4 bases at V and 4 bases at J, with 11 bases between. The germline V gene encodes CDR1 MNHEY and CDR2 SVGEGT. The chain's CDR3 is CASSSPGIYEQYF. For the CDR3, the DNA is TGTGCCAGCAGTTCCCCGGGAATTTACGAGCAGTACTTC.

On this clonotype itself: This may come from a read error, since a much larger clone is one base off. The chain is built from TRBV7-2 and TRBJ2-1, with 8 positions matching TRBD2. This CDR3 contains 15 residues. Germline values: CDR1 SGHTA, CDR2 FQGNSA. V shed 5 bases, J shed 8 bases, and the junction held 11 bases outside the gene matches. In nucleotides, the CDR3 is TGTGCCAGCAGCCTTGGTAGCGGGAAATTCCATGAGCAGTTCTTC. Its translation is CASSLGSGKFHEQFF.

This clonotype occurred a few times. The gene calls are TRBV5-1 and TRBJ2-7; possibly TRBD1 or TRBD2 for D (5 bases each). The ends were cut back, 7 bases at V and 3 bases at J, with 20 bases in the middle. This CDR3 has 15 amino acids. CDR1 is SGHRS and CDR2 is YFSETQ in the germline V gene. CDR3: CASGLGPPRSYEQYF. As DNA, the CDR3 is TGCGCCAGCGGGTTGGGACCCCCACGGAGCTACGAGCAGTACTTC.

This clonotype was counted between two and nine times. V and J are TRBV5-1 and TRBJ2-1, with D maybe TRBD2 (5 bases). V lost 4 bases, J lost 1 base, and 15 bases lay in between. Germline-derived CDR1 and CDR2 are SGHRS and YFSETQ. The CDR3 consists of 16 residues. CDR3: CASSPAWGDSYNEQFF. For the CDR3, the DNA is TGCGCCAGCAGCCCGGCCTGGGGAGATTCCTACAATGAGCAGTTCTTC.

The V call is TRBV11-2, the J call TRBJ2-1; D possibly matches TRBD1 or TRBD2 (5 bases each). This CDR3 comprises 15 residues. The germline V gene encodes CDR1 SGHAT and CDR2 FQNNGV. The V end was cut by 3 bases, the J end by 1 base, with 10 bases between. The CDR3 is CASSLGEASYNEQFF. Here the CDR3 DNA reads TGTGCCAGCAGCTTGGGGGAAGCGTCCTACAATGAGCAGTTCTTC. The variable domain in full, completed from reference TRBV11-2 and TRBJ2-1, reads EAGVAQSPRYKIIEKRQSVAFWCNPISGHATLYWYQQILGQGPKLLIQFQNNGVVDDSQLPKDRFSAERLKGVDSTLKIQPAKLEDSAVYLCASSLGEASYNEQFFGPGTRLTVL.

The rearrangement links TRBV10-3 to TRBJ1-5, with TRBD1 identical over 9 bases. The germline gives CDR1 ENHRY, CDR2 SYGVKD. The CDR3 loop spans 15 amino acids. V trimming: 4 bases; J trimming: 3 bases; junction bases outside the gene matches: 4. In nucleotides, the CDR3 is TGTGCCATCAGTGGGGGACAGGGTACCAATCAGCCCCAGCATTTT. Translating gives CAISGGQGTNQPQHF.

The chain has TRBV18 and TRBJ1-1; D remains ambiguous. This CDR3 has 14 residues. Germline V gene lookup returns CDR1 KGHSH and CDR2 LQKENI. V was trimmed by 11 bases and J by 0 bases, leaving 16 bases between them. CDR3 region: CASTGEGMNTEAFF. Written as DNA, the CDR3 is TGTGCCTCAACTGGGGAGGGAATGAACACTGAAGCTTTCTTT.

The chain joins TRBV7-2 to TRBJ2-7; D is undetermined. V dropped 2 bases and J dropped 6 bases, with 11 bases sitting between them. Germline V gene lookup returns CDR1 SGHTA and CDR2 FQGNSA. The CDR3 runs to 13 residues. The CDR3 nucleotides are TGTGCCAGCAGCTTACTGCGGTCCCGCGAGCAGTACTTC. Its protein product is CASSLLRSREQYF.

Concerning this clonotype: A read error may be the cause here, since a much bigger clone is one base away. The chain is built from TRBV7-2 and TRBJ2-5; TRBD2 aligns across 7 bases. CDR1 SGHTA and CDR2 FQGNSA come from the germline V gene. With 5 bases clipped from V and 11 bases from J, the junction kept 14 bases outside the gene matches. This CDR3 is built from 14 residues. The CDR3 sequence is CASSLASGINEQYF. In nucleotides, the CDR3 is TGTGCCAGCAGCCTGGCTAGCGGCATCAATGAGCAGTACTTC.

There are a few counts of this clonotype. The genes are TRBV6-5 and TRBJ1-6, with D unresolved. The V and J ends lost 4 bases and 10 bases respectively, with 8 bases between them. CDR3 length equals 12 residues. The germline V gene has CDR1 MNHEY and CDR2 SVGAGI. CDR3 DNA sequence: TGTGCCAGCAGTTCCGGGATCTCACCCCTCCACTTT. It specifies CASSSGISPLHF.

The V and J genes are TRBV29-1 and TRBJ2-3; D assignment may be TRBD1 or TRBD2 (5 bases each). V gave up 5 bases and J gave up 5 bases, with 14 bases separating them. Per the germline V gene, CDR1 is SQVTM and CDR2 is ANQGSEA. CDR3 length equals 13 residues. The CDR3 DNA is TGCAGCGTTCCGGGGACGGCACAAGATACGCAGTATTTT. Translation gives CSVPGTAQDTQYF.

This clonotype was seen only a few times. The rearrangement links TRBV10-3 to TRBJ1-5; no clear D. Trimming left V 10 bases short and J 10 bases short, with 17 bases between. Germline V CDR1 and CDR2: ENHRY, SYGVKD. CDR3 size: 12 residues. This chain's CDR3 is CATSIPGGPQHF. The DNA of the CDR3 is TGTGCCACGAGCATCCCGGGAGGACCCCAGCATTTT.

DNA of the CDR3: TGCGCCAGCAGCCAAGGCTTGGACAGGCTTTTCTCCTACGAGCAGTACTTC. It translates to CASSQGLDRLFSYEQYF. The chain joins TRBV4-3 to TRBJ2-7; 7 positions agree with TRBD1. The CDR3 is made up of 17 amino acids. Germline V lookup: CDR1 LGHNA, CDR2 YSLEER. The V and J ends lost 1 base and 0 bases, in that order; junction bases with no gene match: 9.

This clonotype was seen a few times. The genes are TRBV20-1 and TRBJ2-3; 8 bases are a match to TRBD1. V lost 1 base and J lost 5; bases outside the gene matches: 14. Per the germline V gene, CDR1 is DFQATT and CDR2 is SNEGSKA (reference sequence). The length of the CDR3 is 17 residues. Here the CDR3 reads CSARVLGQVPRLDTQYF. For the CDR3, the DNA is TGCAGTGCTAGAGTCCTGGGACAGGTCCCCCGCCTAGATACGCAGTATTTT.

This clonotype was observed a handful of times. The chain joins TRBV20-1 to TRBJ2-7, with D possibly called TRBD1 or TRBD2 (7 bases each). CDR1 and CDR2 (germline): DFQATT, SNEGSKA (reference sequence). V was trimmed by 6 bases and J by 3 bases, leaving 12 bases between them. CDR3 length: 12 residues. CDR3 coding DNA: TGCAGTGCCAGGGGGGGGGACTACGAGCAGTACTTC. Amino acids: CSARGGDYEQYF.

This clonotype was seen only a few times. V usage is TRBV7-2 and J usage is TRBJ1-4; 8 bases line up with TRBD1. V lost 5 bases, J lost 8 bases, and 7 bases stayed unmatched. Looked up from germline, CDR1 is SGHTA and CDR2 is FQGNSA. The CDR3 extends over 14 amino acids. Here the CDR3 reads CASSIRTGQEKLFF. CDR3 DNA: TGTGCCAGCAGCATCCGGACAGGGCAAGAAAAACTGTTTTTT.

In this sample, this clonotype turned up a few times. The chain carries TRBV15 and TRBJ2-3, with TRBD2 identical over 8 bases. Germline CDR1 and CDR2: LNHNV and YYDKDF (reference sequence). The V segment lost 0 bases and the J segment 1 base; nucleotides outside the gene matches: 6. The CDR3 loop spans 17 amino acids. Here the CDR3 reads CATSRDMELAGTDTQYF. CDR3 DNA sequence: TGTGCCACCAGCAGAGATATGGAACTAGCGGGCACAGATACGCAGTATTTT.

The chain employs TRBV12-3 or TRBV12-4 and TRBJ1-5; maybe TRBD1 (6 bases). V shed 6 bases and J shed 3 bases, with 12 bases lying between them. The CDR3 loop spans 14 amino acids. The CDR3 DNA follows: TGTGCCAGCAGGTGGGGGGCAGACAATCAGCCCCAGCATTTT. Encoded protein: CASRWGADNQPQHF.

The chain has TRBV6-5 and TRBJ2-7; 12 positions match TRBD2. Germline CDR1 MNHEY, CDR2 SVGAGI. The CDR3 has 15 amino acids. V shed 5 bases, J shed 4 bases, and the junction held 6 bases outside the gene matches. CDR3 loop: CASSLLAGGRYEQYF. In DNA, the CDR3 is TGTGCCAGCAGTCTACTAGCGGGGGGACGATACGAGCAGTACTTC.

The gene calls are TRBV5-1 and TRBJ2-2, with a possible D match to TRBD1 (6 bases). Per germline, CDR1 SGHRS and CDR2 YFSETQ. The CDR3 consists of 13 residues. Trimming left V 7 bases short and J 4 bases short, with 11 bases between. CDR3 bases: TGCGCCAGCGGGGGCGCGGGCACCGGGGAGCTGTTTTTT. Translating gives CASGGAGTGELFF.